One sample yielded the 20 T cell receptor beta chains listed below, sequenced in a study of T cell responses to AZD1222 COVID-19 vaccine. Clones were sequenced by immunoSEQ multiplex PCR, and TCRdb holds only the in-frame ones, with some missing. Altogether about 140,000 clones are present, about nine tenths being singletons, with the ten largest covering around 1.5%. The starting material was peripheral blood, obtained on day 0 of AZD1222 vaccination. The receptors shown here come from an adult in good health.

J is TRBJ2-7 and V is TRBV11-1, with TRBD2 as a possible D gene (5 bases). V shed 1 base and J shed 3 bases, with 10 bases lying between them. Germline V CDR1 and CDR2: SGHAT, FQDESV (reference sequence). The CDR3 has 14 residues. The CDR3 bases are TGTGCCAGCAGCTTAGATTGGACTTTCTACGAGCAGTACTTC. Amino acids: CASSLDWTFYEQYF.

The chain is built from TRBV5-1 and TRBJ2-2; D is possibly TRBD1 or TRBD2 (5 bases each). Germline CDR1 reads SGHRS; CDR2 reads YFSETQ. Trimming shortened V by 4 bases and J by 1 base, and 14 bases separated the two germline ends. This CDR3 has 16 amino acids. CDR3: CASSRWGDRNTGELFF. The CDR3, as DNA: TGCGCCAGCAGCCGCTGGGGAGACAGGAACACCGGGGAGCTGTTTTTT.

DNA for the CDR3: TGTGCCAGCAGCTTAGTCCCAGGGAAGAGGAACACTGAAGCTTTCTTT. It is translated as CASSLVPGKRNTEAFF. The chain has TRBV7-9 and TRBJ1-1; perhaps TRBD1 as D (5 bases). The CDR3 covers 16 residues. The V gene's germline CDR1 is SEHNR and CDR2 FQNEAQ (reference sequence). With 1 base removed from V and 1 base from J, the gap between germline ends came to 13 bases.

The CDR3 DNA reads as TGTGCCAGCAGCCACCCAGAAAGAACAGGGGGGACTGAAGCTTTCTTT. Protein sequence: CASSHPERTGGTEAFF. The chain joins TRBV5-4 to TRBJ1-1, with 8 nucleotides matching TRBD1. V was pared by 4 bases and J by 5 bases, with 13 bases of the junction left unmatched. The CDR3 is 16 residues long. Germline V gene lookup returns CDR1 SGHNT and CDR2 YYREEE (reference sequence).

This clone was seen more than once but under ten times. The rearrangement links TRBV5-4 to TRBJ1-2; TRBD1 agrees at 7 bases. The CDR3 has 12 amino acids. Germline values: CDR1 SGHNT, CDR2 YYREEE (reference sequence). Trimming took 4 bases from V and 6 from J; bases not matched to a gene: 3. The CDR3 nucleotides are TGTGCCAGCAGCCCTGACAGGGATGGCTACACCTTC. The encoded protein is CASSPDRDGYTF.

V and J are TRBV3-1 (or the pseudogene TRBV3-2) and TRBJ1-1, with D perhaps TRBD1 (6 bases). The CDR3 totals 13 residues. Trimming shortened V by 2 bases and J by 5 bases, and 9 bases separated the two germline ends. Germline V CDR1 and CDR2: LGHDT, YNNKEL (reference sequence). As DNA, the CDR3 is TGTGCCAGCAGCCAAATCAGGGGTACTGAAGCTTTCTTT. Its translation is CASSQIRGTEAFF.

J is TRBJ2-1 and V is TRBV29-1, with 8 bases aligning to TRBD2. After removal of 4 bases from V and 8 bases from J, the junction contained 7 bases not matched to a gene. This CDR3 region has 13 residues. Germline V gene sequence: CDR1 SQVTM, CDR2 ANQGSEA. CDR3 nucleotides: TGCAGCGTTGTAGGACTAGCCTTATATGAGCAGTTCTTC. Its translation is CSVVGLALYEQFF.

The chain carries TRBV10-1 and TRBJ1-2, with D perhaps TRBD1 (6 bases). V lost 5 bases, J lost 5 bases, and 12 bases lay in between. Germline CDR1 is WNHNN and CDR2 is SYGVQD (reference sequence). This CDR3 is 13 amino acids long. CDR3 DNA sequence: TGCGCCAGCAGTCCCGACAGGTGGTATGGCTACACCTTC. Translating gives CASSPDRWYGYTF.

The V call is TRBV2, the J call TRBJ2-3; 11 nucleotides match TRBD2. V gave up 4 bases and J gave up 6 bases; unmatched junction bases: 12. Germline V gene data show CDR1 as SNHLY and CDR2 as FYNNEI. CDR3 size: 17 residues. CDR3 region: CASSGGRLAGSRDTQYF. DNA for the CDR3: TGTGCCAGCAGTGGAGGGAGACTAGCGGGAAGTAGGGATACGCAGTATTTT. The full variable domain, completed using reference TRBV2 and TRBJ2-3, is EPEVTQTPSHQVTQMGQEVILRCVPISNHLYFYWYRQILGQKVEFLVSFYNNEISEKSEIFDDQFSVERPDGSNFTLKIRSTKLEDSAMYFCASSGGRLAGSRDTQYFGPGTRLTVL.

The V call is TRBV9, the J call TRBJ1-4; D not certain. CDR1 and CDR2 from the germline V gene are SGDLS and YYNGEE. This CDR3 is built from 13 residues. Between the trimmed V and J ends, which lost 0 bases and 8 bases, there was a span of 8 bases. CDR3 coding DNA: TGTGCCAGCAGCGTAGATGCACAAGAAAAACTGTTTTTT. Residues: CASSVDAQEKLFF.

This clone turned up a few times. Additional DNA sequences in this sample encode the identical CDR3. The genes are TRBV27 and TRBJ2-1, with D perhaps given as TRBD1 or TRBD2 (5 bases each). Germline values: CDR1 MNHEY, CDR2 SMNVEV (reference sequence). This CDR3 region has 12 residues. V was clipped by 5 bases and J by 8 bases, with 10 bases between them. CDR3 sequence: CASSLLGDEQFF. The CDR3 coding sequence is TGTGCCAGCAGTCTGTTGGGGGATGAGCAGTTCTTC.

This sequence joins TRBV5-1 and TRBJ2-3; D may be TRBD1 or TRBD2 (7 bases each). The V end lost 4 bases, the J end lost 3 bases, and 15 bases lay between the germline ends. The CDR3 length is 15 residues. Germline CDR1 SGHRS, CDR2 YFSETQ. CDR3 in DNA: TGCGCCAGCAGCCTTAGACAGGGAGGGACAGATACGCAGTATTTT. As protein: CASSLRQGGTDTQYF.

This sequence joins TRBV5-1 and TRBJ1-1; no clear D gene. The CDR3 is 13 residues long. Germline V gene sequence: CDR1 SGHRS, CDR2 YFSETQ. Trimming stripped 6 bases from V and 1 base from J, with 10 bases between. This CDR3 is CASTTASNTEAFF. In DNA, the CDR3 is TGCGCCAGCACCACAGCCTCGAACACTGAAGCTTTCTTT. Filled out from reference TRBV5-1 and TRBJ1-1, the complete variable domain reads KAGVTQTPRYLIKTRGQQVTLSCSPISGHRSVSWYQQTPGQGLQFLFEYFSETQRNKGNFPGRFSGRQFSNSRSEMNVSTLELGDSALYLCASTTASNTEAFFGQGTRLTVV.

The V and J genes are TRBV5-6 and TRBJ1-1, with D perhaps matching TRBD1 (5 bases). V lost 4 bases to trimming and J lost 4 bases, with 20 bases between them. The germline V gene has CDR1 SGHDT and CDR2 YYEEEE. The CDR3 sequence is 16 residues long. The CDR3 is CASSPRIISGSTEAFF. The CDR3 nucleotides read TGTGCCAGCAGCCCCCGGATAATATCAGGGAGCACTGAAGCTTTCTTT.

The rearrangement joins TRBV11-2 to TRBJ1-5; a weak D match, TRBD1 (6 bases). V lost 0 bases, J lost 6 bases, and 12 bases lay in between. Germline assignment: CDR1 SGHAT and CDR2 FQNNGV. The CDR3 extends over 15 amino acids. CDR3 nucleotides: TGTGCCAGCAGCTTAGAGCGGGGGGCAGGTCAGCCCCAGCATTTT. Its translation: CASSLERGAGQPQHF.

This chain joins TRBV4-1 and TRBJ2-7; D is uncertain. The CDR3 spans 15 residues. Between the trimmed V and J ends, which lost 1 base and 2 bases, there was a span of 12 bases. Germline assignment: CDR1 MGHRA and CDR2 YSYEKL. CDR3 sequence reads: CASSQALSLPYEQYF. As DNA, the CDR3 is TGCGCCAGCAGCCAAGCACTCAGTCTCCCCTACGAGCAGTACTTC.

The genes are TRBV30 and TRBJ1-3; D is perhaps TRBD1 (6 bases). In germline, CDR1 is GTSNPN, CDR2 SVGIG (reference sequence). The CDR3 consists of 15 residues. V gave up 5 bases and J gave up 3 bases, with 17 bases separating them. As DNA, the CDR3 is TGTGCCTGGCGCCGGGGGACATTAGTTGGAAACACCATATATTTT. It encodes CAWRRGTLVGNTIYF.

The genes are TRBV5-6 and TRBJ1-2; D possibly corresponds to TRBD1 (6 bases). Per the germline V gene, CDR1 is SGHDT and CDR2 is YYEEEE. The CDR3 loop spans 14 amino acids. The germline V and J ends were trimmed by 6 bases and 2 bases, with 14 bases remaining between them. CDR3 sequence (DNA): TGTGCCAGCACTCCGAACGGACAGAACTATGGCTACACCTTC. The encoded protein is CASTPNGQNYGYTF.

The V gene is TRBV6-5, the J gene TRBJ2-7; the D is unclear. Germline V gives CDR1 MNHEY, CDR2 SVGAGI. The V gene lost 4 bases and the J gene lost 0 bases, with 10 bases spanning the gap. This CDR3 is built from 14 residues. The CDR3 region is CASSWSVHSYEQYF. CDR3 bases: TGTGCCAGCAGTTGGTCGGTCCACTCCTACGAGCAGTACTTC.

This clone was counted once. This sequence joins TRBV5-6 and TRBJ1-2; D uncertain. Germline V CDR1 and CDR2: SGHDT, YYEEEE. The length of the CDR3 is 15 residues. The V gene lost 0 bases and the J gene lost 2 bases, with 11 bases spanning the gap. The CDR3 nucleotides are TGTGCCAGCAGCTTGGAGGGTGCGGTGAACTATGGCTACACCTTC. This sequence encodes CASSLEGAVNYGYTF.